This T cell receptor beta chain was retrieved from a study of blood T cell repertoires in COVID-19. Across the whole study: Acute and convalescent COVID-19 specimens originated in the United States, Italy and Spain. Nucleic acid was either cDNA or gDNA, and it came from T cells, B-cell-depleted T cells, or PBMCs.

Participants had their cohort set by participant-reported clinical history. CDR1 is KGHSH and CDR2 is LQKENI in the germline V gene. The CDR3 is 14 residues long. The V gene lost 6 bases and the J gene lost 1 base, with 10 bases spanning the gap. Original data processing: Amplification of reference gene primers was used by the study to estimate nucleated cell counts. Assay used: immunoSEQ multiplex PCR; TCRdb lists only in-frame clones, some missing. V, J and clone size are taken as reported in that table, and D and trimming were inferred from the DNA itself. Of 150,000 to 250,000 clones in the sample, 80% to 85% were seen once.

Sequencing input: PBMCs or T cells enriched from blood (not recorded which). This clonotype was obtained from a man aged 35 to 55 who had recovered from COVID-19. The rearrangement links TRBV18 to TRBJ1-5; unclear D gene. The CDR3 here is CASSPDTSNQPQHF. The CDR3 nucleotides read TGTGCCAGCTCCCCAGACACGAGCAATCAGCCCCAGCATTTT.